This T cell receptor (beta chain) came from a study of a mutant IDH1 vaccine in newly diagnosed glioma. The overall study: Across weeks 1, 3, 5, 7, 11, 15, 19 and 23, patients received a vaccination each time, eight in all. Sex distribution of treated patients was about 60% male and approximately 38% female; mean age was about 41 years. Vaccine administration was initiated 4-6 weeks following radiotherapy alone, or with temozolomide cycles.

As for this clone: Its cognate antigen is unknown.

Time point described: week 23, last vaccination. Doses consisted of 300 ug of mutant IDH1 20-mer peptide each, paired with topical imiquimod. V was pared by 6 bases and J by 5 bases, with 13 bases between. This CDR3 contains 13 residues. In germline, CDR1 is MNHEY, CDR2 SVGAGI. Using immunoSEQ multiplex PCR, the repertoire was profiled, and TCRdb retains in-frame clones only, with some absent. The table lists 52,000 or so clones, 81% of them singletons, with approximately 8% in the top ten. Overall study results and limits: Vaccination elicited immune responses in 90% to 95% of patients.

The sequence was obtained from a woman aged 40 to 55 with glioma. Some clones in this sample may be carry-over from other donors' samples. The source material was PBMCs, sampled from a glioma patient whose treatment included an IDH1 peptide vaccine. The chain couples TRBV6-5 to TRBJ1-2; tentatively, D is TRBD1 (6 bases). CDR3 amino acids: CASSPGVSYGYTF. The CDR3 region has the DNA TGTGCCAGCAGCCCAGGGGTCTCGTATGGCTACACCTTC.